This TCR beta chain comes out of a study of blood T cells in healthy people across ages. Findings and caveats of the study: Age advanced and TCR beta diversity per million T cells fell, roughly linearly.

Then a second PCR, running about 6 to 12 cycles, was carried out with a sample-barcoded 5' primer and a J-beta primer mix. TCRdb reprocessed the 5' RACE reads with MiXCR, giving one entry per CDR3 protein. In the table there are 1 million or so distinct CDR3 sequences, under 30% of which are singletons. The germline gives CDR1 SGHRS, CDR2 YFSETQ. The CDR3 loop spans 15 amino acids. The V and J ends lost 4 bases and 7 bases, in that order; junction bases with no gene match: 11. A note on this clonotype: Its antigen is unidentified.

The same sample was also used in a study of T cells of mothers and their children. From that study: Second-PCR primer M1S introduced sample barcodes and 2-4 random nucleotides. Thymic selection molds TCR recombination output in much the same way for related pairs as for unrelated pairs.

The specimen sequenced was blood. The chain uses TRBV5-1 and TRBJ2-4; 7 bases line up with TRBD1. This TCR was sampled from a girl aged 2 to 10 in good health. The CDR3, as DNA: TGCGCCAGCAGCGAAATCAACAGGGGTAGGAACATTCAGTACTTC. Its protein product is CASSEINRGRNIQYF.